The 13 T cell receptor beta chains below were found in one sample sequenced in a study of blood T cells in healthy people across ages. Primers used in a second PCR of about 7 to 11 cycles were a sample-barcoded 5' primer and a J-beta primer mix. Via MiXCR, TCRdb re-called the 5' RACE reads, giving one row per CDR3 protein. The sample has 800,000 or so distinct CDR3 sequences, just under 25% seen once. These data are also associated with another study on T cells of mothers and their children.

The sequencing sample was made of blood. The receptor source for this set is a boy under 18 in good health.

The rearrangement joins TRBV5-1 to TRBJ2-1, with 7 bases lining up with TRBD1. With the DNA end fitting TRBJ2-7 better, the J assignment may be wrong. The CDR3 sequence is 14 residues long. Looked up from germline, CDR1 is SGHRS and CDR2 is YFSETQ. This CDR3 is CASSQTGTASEQYF. The CDR3 region has the DNA TGCGCCAGCAGTCAGACAGGGACCGCGTCCGAGCAGTACTTC.

With regard to this clonotype: A clone one base away is much larger, so this may be a read error. V usage is TRBV4-2 and J usage is TRBJ2-7, with TRBD2 identical over 9 bases. CDR3 length: 15 amino acids. Germline V gives CDR1 LGHNA, CDR2 YNFKEQ. The CDR3 reads CASRQLAGSLYEQYF. CDR3 bases: TGTGCCAGCCGCCAACTAGCGGGCAGCCTCTACGAGCAGTACTTC.

The gene calls are TRBV5-5 and TRBJ2-4, with 9 bases matching TRBD2. The CDR3 is 16 amino acids. Germline CDR1 and CDR2: SGHKS and YYEKEE (reference sequence). With V trimmed by 2 bases and J by 2 bases, 5 bases remained unmatched. CDR3 DNA sequence: TGTGCCAGCAGCTTTGCTAGCGGGACCTCCAAAAACATTCAGTACTTC. Amino acids: CASSFASGTSKNIQYF.

The chain couples TRBV7-8 to TRBJ1-4, with 8 bases lining up with TRBD1. Germline assignment: CDR1 SGHVS and CDR2 FQNEAQ. Trimming took 5 bases from V and 4 from J; bases not matched to a gene: 9. CDR3 length: 16 residues. The CDR3 DNA reads as TGTGCCAGCAGCGTGGACAGGGTTCTGGTTAATGAAAAACTGTTTTTT. Its protein is CASSVDRVLVNEKLFF.

The rearrangement joins TRBV20-1 to TRBJ2-1, with no clear D. The J call is doubtful: the DNA matches TRBJ2-7 better. This CDR3 comprises 11 residues. Looked up from germline, CDR1 is DFQATT and CDR2 is SNEGSKA (reference sequence). The CDR3 DNA reads TGCAGCGGACGGTACAGTGGGGAGCAGTACTTC. As protein: CSGRYSGEQYF.

This clonotype was counted only a few times. The chain links TRBV9 to TRBJ1-1; 10 bases are a match to TRBD1. In germline, CDR1 is SGDLS, CDR2 YYNGEE. V trimming: 0 bases; J trimming: 8 bases; junction bases outside the gene matches: 7. This CDR3 region has 15 residues. The CDR3 bases are TGTGCCAGCAGCGTAGGGGTACGGGACAGGGGAGAAGCTTTCTTT. The encoded protein is CASSVGVRDRGEAFF.

This clonotype was picked up a small number of times. The chain recombines TRBV12-3 or TRBV12-4 with TRBJ2-5; D is perhaps TRBD1 (6 bases). Trimming shortened V by 4 bases and J by 2 bases, and 11 bases separated the two germline ends. The CDR3 spans 14 residues. CDR3: CASSSLRGQETQYF. The CDR3 nucleotides are TGTGCCAGCAGTTCCCTCAGGGGACAAGAGACCCAGTACTTC.

This sequence joins TRBV9 and TRBJ2-1; tentatively, D is TRBD1 (7 bases). The DNA end favors TRBJ2-7, so the J call may be wrong. This CDR3 region has 15 residues. Germline V lookup: CDR1 SGDLS, CDR2 YYNGEE. CDR3 in amino acids: CASSQGGPDGYEQYF. In nucleotides, the CDR3 is TGTGCCAGCAGCCAGGGGGGACCTGACGGCTACGAGCAGTACTTC.

The chain links TRBV10-3 to TRBJ2-5, with TRBD1 as a possible D gene (6 bases). The DNA matches TRBJ2-1 better at its end, which makes the J call doubtful. The V gene's germline CDR1 is ENHRY and CDR2 SYGVKD. This CDR3 has 16 residues. For the CDR3, the DNA is TGTGCCATCAGTGACCCGGGACATATGACATACAATGAGCAGTTCTTC. Encoded protein: CAISDPGHMTYNEQFF.

The chain recombines TRBV20-1 with TRBJ1-2; D is perhaps TRBD1 (5 bases). The CDR3 is 13 amino acids. Germline CDR1 is DFQATT and CDR2 is SNEGSKA (reference sequence). V was clipped by 7 bases and J by 6 bases, with 18 bases between them. This CDR3 reads CSDRPDRINGYTF. CDR3 coding DNA: TGCAGTGACCGCCCCGACAGAATTAATGGCTACACCTTC.

The chain couples TRBV29-1 to TRBJ2-5; D remains ambiguous. Germline V lookup: CDR1 SQVTM, CDR2 ANQGSEA. Deletions cut 0 bases from V and 3 bases from J, with 5 bases between. The CDR3 runs 12 residues. In DNA form, the CDR3 reads TGCAGCGTTGAAGATCCTAAAGAGACCCAGTACTTC. It encodes CSVEDPKETQYF.

In the case of this clonotype: An end of the junction does not agree with germline; a read error may underlie this. This chain joins TRBV28 and TRBJ2-5; D possibly uses TRBD1 or TRBD2 (5 bases each). Germline assignment: CDR1 MDHEN and CDR2 SYDVKM. The CDR3 covers 13 residues. CDR3 in DNA: TGTGCCTGCAGTTCTCAGACCCGGGGCTCCCAGTACTTC. Its protein product is CACSSQTRGSQYF.

This chain links TRBV7-9 with TRBJ2-1, with TRBD1 matching 9 bases. V was clipped by 2 bases and J by 4 bases; unmatched bases: 6. Germline lookup yields CDR1 SEHNR and CDR2 FQNEAQ (reference sequence). The CDR3 is made up of 16 amino acids. The CDR3 loop is CASSLRGGQGYNEQFF. In nucleotides, the CDR3 is TGTGCCAGCAGCTTAAGGGGGGGACAGGGATACAATGAGCAGTTCTTC.